Following are 32 T cell receptor beta chains from one sample sequenced in a study of cytomegalovirus exposure and HLA in healthy donors. 13 Jbeta primers and 60 Vbeta primers were used for the PCR. The repertoire was sequenced with immunoSEQ multiplex PCR; TCRdb's copy has only in-frame clones and lacks some. The table lists under 200,000 clones, approximately 80% of them singletons, with under 2.5% in the top ten. Sequencing input: PBMCs. The source is a man over 45 in good health and CMV-seropositive.

V gene TRBV5-5 combines with J gene TRBJ1-1, with D tentatively TRBD1 (5 bases). The germline V gene has CDR1 SGHKS and CDR2 YYEKEE (reference sequence). With 3 bases removed from V and 2 bases from J, the gap between germline ends came to 14 bases. The length of the CDR3 is 15 residues. The chain's CDR3 is CASSSPYRRNTEAFF. CDR3 coding DNA: TGTGCCAGCAGCTCACCGTACAGGAGAAACACTGAAGCTTTCTTT.

The chain has TRBV29-1 and TRBJ2-3, with 9 nucleotides matching TRBD2. Per germline, CDR1 SQVTM and CDR2 ANQGSEA. With 1 base clipped from V and 4 bases from J, the junction kept 6 bases outside the gene matches. This CDR3 has 15 residues. The DNA of the CDR3 is TGCAGCGTTGAAGGGGCGGGGGGGCCCCCAGATACGCAGTATTTT. As protein: CSVEGAGGPPDTQYF.

CDR3 sequence reads: CASGSGGWGYTF. For the CDR3, the DNA is TGTGCCAGTGGGAGCGGGGGCTGGGGCTACACCTTC. The chain joins TRBV7-2 to TRBJ1-2; tentatively, D is TRBD1 (6 bases). Deletions cut 9 bases from V and 8 bases from J, with 16 bases between. CDR1 is SGHTA and CDR2 is FQGNSA in the germline V gene. The CDR3 has 12 residues.

J is TRBJ1-2 and V is TRBV27; possibly TRBD1 for D (6 bases). Per germline, CDR1 MNHEY and CDR2 SMNVEV (reference sequence). This CDR3 is 15 amino acids long. Trimming cost V 5 bases and J 3 bases, with 16 bases left between them. CDR3 DNA sequence: TGTGCCAGCAGTGGGGGGGGCATAGGCTACTATGGCTACACCTTC. This encodes CASSGGGIGYYGYTF.

This clone has a handful of counts. The chain uses TRBV2 and TRBJ1-1; possibly TRBD1 for D (5 bases). Trimming cost V 4 bases and J 1 base, with 13 bases left between them. Per the germline V gene, CDR1 is SNHLY and CDR2 is FYNNEI. The CDR3 runs to 15 residues. The CDR3 nucleotides read TGTGCCAGCAGTGCTTATGCGGGGACGAACACTGAAGCTTTCTTT. Its protein is CASSAYAGTNTEAFF.

This clone was counted a few times. The chain couples TRBV10-3 to TRBJ1-3; 9 nucleotides match TRBD1. Germline V gene data show CDR1 as ENHRY and CDR2 as SYGVKD. V shed 2 bases, J shed 9 bases, and the junction held 5 bases outside the gene matches. The CDR3 contains 14 residues. In nucleotides, the CDR3 is TGTGCCATCAGTGAGGGGGGACAGGGCGGCACCATATATTTT. Its protein product is CAISEGGQGGTIYF.

The J gene is TRBJ1-2, the V gene TRBV7-2; D is uncertain. The CDR3 extends over 14 amino acids. V was pared by 5 bases and J by 6 bases, with 16 bases between. Germline CDR1 reads SGHTA; CDR2 reads FQGNSA. For the CDR3, the DNA is TGTGCCAGCAGCCTTACCACCCCTCGGGATGGCTACACCTTC. This gives the protein CASSLTTPRDGYTF.

The chain links TRBV19 to TRBJ1-1; D unresolved. The CDR3 is 13 residues long. The germline gives CDR1 LNHDA, CDR2 SQIVND (reference sequence). Trimming removed 3 bases at V and 5 bases at J, with 10 bases between. The CDR3 sequence is CASSILWATEAFF. Here the CDR3 DNA reads TGTGCCAGTAGTATTTTATGGGCGACTGAAGCTTTCTTT.

The J gene is TRBJ2-3, the V gene TRBV4-2; D is perhaps TRBD2 (5 bases). Per germline, CDR1 LGHNA and CDR2 YNFKEQ. CDR3 length: 16 amino acids. V was trimmed by 1 base and J by 1 base, leaving 12 bases between them. The DNA for the CDR3 is TGTGCCAGCAGCCAAGTTGGTAGTAGCGGCACAGATACGCAGTATTTT. Translation gives CASSQVGSSGTDTQYF.

The chain employs TRBV5-4 and TRBJ1-2, with TRBD1 as a possible D gene (6 bases). Between the trimmed V and J ends, which lost 2 bases and 2 bases, there was a span of 10 bases. This CDR3 region has 14 residues. Germline values: CDR1 SGHNT, CDR2 YYREEE (reference sequence). CDR3: CASSLLQGNYGYTF. CDR3 DNA sequence: TGTGCCAGCAGCTTATTACAGGGAAACTATGGCTACACCTTC. The full variable domain, its missing parts supplied by reference TRBV5-4 and TRBJ1-2, is ETGVTQSPTHLIKTRGQQVTLRCSSQSGHNTVSWYQQALGQGPQFIFQYYREEENGRGNFPPRFSGLQFPNYSSELNVNALELDDSALYLCASSLLQGNYGYTFGSGTRLTVV.

The chain is built from TRBV7-9 and TRBJ2-7; TRBD2 agrees at 12 bases. The CDR3 runs to 19 residues. CDR1 is SEHNR, CDR2 FQNEAQ, per germline (reference sequence). V was clipped by 5 bases and J by 3 bases; unmatched bases: 17. The CDR3 loop reads CASSLSTSGGYFSGYEQYF. The CDR3 coding sequence is TGTGCCAGCAGCCTATCGACTAGCGGGGGATATTTCAGCGGCTACGAGCAGTACTTC.

The V gene is TRBV5-6, the J gene TRBJ2-1; 7 bases map to TRBD2. The V gene's germline CDR1 is SGHDT and CDR2 YYEEEE. CDR3 length equals 15 residues. V lost 0 bases, J lost 6 bases, and 6 bases stayed unmatched. The DNA for the CDR3 is TGTGCCAGCAGCTTGGAGGGACTACTAAGCAATGAGCAGTTCTTC. This gives the protein CASSLEGLLSNEQFF.

The chain combines TRBV19 with TRBJ2-7; 8 bases are shared with TRBD2. The length of the CDR3 is 15 residues. The ends lost 3 bases at V and 1 base at J; junction bases unmatched: 5. Germline CDR1 reads LNHDA; CDR2 reads SQIVND (reference sequence). The CDR3 loop is CASSMSSGVSYEQYF. The CDR3 nucleotides read TGTGCCAGTAGTATGAGTAGCGGGGTTTCCTACGAGCAGTACTTC.

The chain uses TRBV4-1 and TRBJ2-7; TRBD2 agrees at 9 bases. V shed 0 bases, J shed 0 bases, and the junction held 6 bases outside the gene matches. The CDR3 totals 17 residues. Germline CDR1 and CDR2: MGHRA and YSYEKL. The CDR3 region is CASSQDPSGGFSYEQYF. The CDR3, as DNA: TGCGCCAGCAGCCAAGATCCCAGCGGGGGGTTCTCCTACGAGCAGTACTTC.

V usage is TRBV14 and J usage is TRBJ2-1; no definite D call. Germline V lookup: CDR1 SGHDN, CDR2 FVKESK. The CDR3 extends over 15 amino acids. V was pared by 5 bases and J by 0 bases, with 11 bases between. CDR3 protein: CASSNPVVSYNEQFF. The CDR3 nucleotides read TGTGCCAGCAGCAATCCAGTGGTCTCCTACAATGAGCAGTTCTTC. The full variable domain, in which reference TRBV14 and TRBJ2-1 provide the parts outside the CDR3, is EAGVTQFPSHSVIEKGQTVTLRCDPISGHDNLYWYRRVMGKEIKFLLHFVKESKQDESGMPNNRFLAERTGGTYSTLKVQPAELEDSGVYFCASSNPVVSYNEQFFGPGTRLTVL.

The CDR3 here is CASSQPGQGWNTGELFF. The CDR3 DNA follows: TGTGCCAGCAGCCAACCGGGACAGGGTTGGAACACCGGGGAGCTGTTTTTT. The chain couples TRBV5-6 to TRBJ2-2, with 9 bases fitting TRBD1. This CDR3 region has 17 residues. Germline lookup yields CDR1 SGHDT and CDR2 YYEEEE. The trim removed 4 bases at V and 1 base at J, leaving 8 bases unmatched.

This chain joins TRBV4-3 and TRBJ2-2, with 9 bases fitting TRBD1. V shed 3 bases and J 7 bases; nucleotides not matched to a gene: 6. This CDR3 region has 15 residues. Germline assignment: CDR1 LGHNA and CDR2 YSLEER. The CDR3 coding sequence is TGCGCCAGCAGCCAGGAAGGACAGGGGAACGGGGAGCTGTTTTTT. It specifies CASSQEGQGNGELFF.

The chain recombines TRBV29-1 with TRBJ2-3, with D possibly TRBD1 on 7 matching bases. V was cut by 4 bases and J by 3 bases, with 17 bases left in between. This CDR3 region has 15 residues. Germline V CDR1 and CDR2: SQVTM, ANQGSEA. CDR3 in amino acids: CSVGPSTGRTDTQYF. The CDR3 DNA follows: TGCAGCGTTGGGCCCTCGACAGGGAGGACAGATACGCAGTATTTT.

The chain has TRBV4-3 and TRBJ2-7; 11 nucleotides agree with TRBD2. J lost 4 bases, V lost 1 base, and 3 bases had no gene match. The CDR3 has 15 amino acids. Looked up from germline, CDR1 is LGHNA and CDR2 is YSLEER. The CDR3: CASSQGASGGYEQYF. CDR3 DNA: TGCGCCAGCAGCCAAGGTGCTAGCGGGGGGTACGAGCAGTACTTC.

The chain carries TRBV6-1 and TRBJ1-6; D ambiguous. CDR3 length: 13 residues. Germline loops: CDR1 MNHNS, CDR2 SASEGT. V was trimmed by 3 bases and J by 10 bases, leaving 10 bases between them. The chain's CDR3 is CASSDIETSPLHF. The CDR3 region has the DNA TGTGCCAGCAGTGATATAGAGACATCACCCCTCCACTTT.

The chain combines TRBV7-6 with TRBJ2-7; TRBD1 aligns across 11 bases. V lost 4 bases, J lost 4 bases, and 3 bases stayed unmatched. CDR1 and CDR2 (germline): SGHVS, FNYEAQ. The CDR3 has 14 residues. The CDR3 is CASSSGTGGYEQYF. The CDR3 DNA sequence: TGTGCCAGCAGCTCGGGGACAGGGGGGTACGAGCAGTACTTC.

The rearrangement uses TRBV6-1 and TRBJ2-2; D might be TRBD2 (5 bases). The CDR3 runs to 14 residues. The V gene's germline CDR1 is MNHNS and CDR2 SASEGT. Trimming stripped 2 bases from V and 5 bases from J, with 9 bases between. The CDR3 sequence: CASSERSGTGELFF. As DNA, the CDR3 is TGTGCCAGCAGTGAAAGGTCGGGGACCGGGGAGCTGTTTTTT.

The V gene is TRBV10-2, the J gene TRBJ2-4; D unclear. CDR1 and CDR2 (germline): WSHSY, SAAADI. This CDR3 is built from 12 residues. Trimming took 4 bases from V and 8 from J, leaving 9 bases between them. In DNA, the CDR3 is TGCGCCAGCAGTGCTATACGGGACATTCAGTACTTC. It encodes CASSAIRDIQYF.

The chain carries TRBV15 and TRBJ2-2; 9 nucleotides match TRBD2. Germline-derived CDR1 and CDR2 are LNHNV and YYDKDF (reference sequence). With V trimmed by 3 bases and J by 2 bases, 4 bases remained unmatched. This CDR3 has 16 residues. CDR3 nucleotides: TGTGCCACCAGCAGCTGGGGACTAGCCAACACCGGGGAGCTGTTTTTT. Amino acid sequence: CATSSWGLANTGELFF.

This clone came up once. The chain employs TRBV20-1 and TRBJ2-7, with D unresolved. V was cut by 6 bases and J by 7 bases, with 13 bases left in between. Germline V CDR1 and CDR2: DFQATT, SNEGSKA (reference sequence). The CDR3 loop spans 11 amino acids. This CDR3 is CSALASVEQYF. CDR3 coding DNA: TGCAGTGCACTCGCGTCGGTTGAGCAGTACTTC.

The chain carries TRBV27 and TRBJ1-4; 9 bases line up with TRBD1. The CDR3 is 15 residues long. Germline V gene lookup returns CDR1 MNHEY and CDR2 SMNVEV (reference sequence). After removal of 5 bases from V and 7 bases from J, the junction contained 8 bases not matched to a gene. CDR3 in DNA: TGTGCCAGCAGTCTCCGGGACAGGGTGGGTGAAAAACTGTTTTTT. Protein: CASSLRDRVGEKLFF.

This chain joins TRBV6-5 and TRBJ2-7; a possible D gene is TRBD2 (5 bases). V lost 2 bases and J 2 bases, leaving 7 bases between the germline ends. CDR3 length: 13 residues. Germline lookup yields CDR1 MNHEY and CDR2 SVGAGI. CDR3 nucleotides: TGTGCCAGCAGTTACCCCGGGACCTACGAGCAGTACTTC. Translating gives CASSYPGTYEQYF.

Only a few counts were recorded for this clone. The chain is built from TRBV7-2 and TRBJ1-2, with 8 bases aligning to TRBD1. CDR1 and CDR2 (germline): SGHTA, FQGNSA. J gave up 4 bases and V 1 base, and 2 bases lay outside the gene matches. This CDR3 contains 14 residues. In DNA, the CDR3 is TGTGCCAGCAGCTTAGACAGGGGGACCTATGGCTACACCTTC. This codes for CASSLDRGTYGYTF.

This chain connects TRBV11-2 to TRBJ2-3; a possible D gene is TRBD2 (6 bases). Trimming took off 5 bases at V and 10 bases at J, with 13 bases between the two ends. The germline gives CDR1 SGHAT, CDR2 FQNNGV. The CDR3 contains 12 residues. The CDR3 here is CASSILTGAQYF. The CDR3 region has the DNA TGTGCCAGCAGCATCCTCACGGGGGCGCAGTATTTT.

The chain couples TRBV27 to TRBJ2-7, with TRBD2 matching 9 bases. V trimming: 5 bases; J trimming: 3 bases; junction bases outside the gene matches: 11. The germline V gene has CDR1 MNHEY and CDR2 SMNVEV (reference sequence). This CDR3 has 16 residues. CDR3 coding DNA: TGTGCCAGCAGTCCCCGAAGCGGGGGGCTATACTACGAGCAGTACTTC. Amino acid sequence: CASSPRSGGLYYEQYF.

The chain employs TRBV28 and TRBJ2-5, with a tentative D call TRBD2 (6 bases). Germline CDR1 is MDHEN and CDR2 is SYDVKM. V was shortened by 2 bases and J by 0 bases, with 13 bases between the two germline ends. The CDR3 has 16 amino acids. CDR3 coding DNA: TGTGCCAGCAGTTTAGGGGCGGGGCCCCACCAAGAGACCCAGTACTTC. Translation: CASSLGAGPHQETQYF.

This sequence joins TRBV5-1 and TRBJ1-6; 8 bases are shared with TRBD1. CDR1 is SGHRS, CDR2 YFSETQ, per germline. V trimming: 4 bases; J trimming: 10 bases; junction bases outside the gene matches: 4. There are 13 residues in the CDR3. CDR3 sequence: CASSAAGGSPLHF. In DNA form, the CDR3 reads TGCGCCAGCAGCGCCGCAGGGGGCTCACCCCTCCACTTT. Full variable domain (missing parts from reference TRBV5-1 and TRBJ1-6): KAGVTQTPRYLIKTRGQQVTLSCSPISGHRSVSWYQQTPGQGLQFLFEYFSETQRNKGNFPGRFSGRQFSNSRSEMNVSTLELGDSALYLCASSAAGGSPLHFGNGTRLTVT.